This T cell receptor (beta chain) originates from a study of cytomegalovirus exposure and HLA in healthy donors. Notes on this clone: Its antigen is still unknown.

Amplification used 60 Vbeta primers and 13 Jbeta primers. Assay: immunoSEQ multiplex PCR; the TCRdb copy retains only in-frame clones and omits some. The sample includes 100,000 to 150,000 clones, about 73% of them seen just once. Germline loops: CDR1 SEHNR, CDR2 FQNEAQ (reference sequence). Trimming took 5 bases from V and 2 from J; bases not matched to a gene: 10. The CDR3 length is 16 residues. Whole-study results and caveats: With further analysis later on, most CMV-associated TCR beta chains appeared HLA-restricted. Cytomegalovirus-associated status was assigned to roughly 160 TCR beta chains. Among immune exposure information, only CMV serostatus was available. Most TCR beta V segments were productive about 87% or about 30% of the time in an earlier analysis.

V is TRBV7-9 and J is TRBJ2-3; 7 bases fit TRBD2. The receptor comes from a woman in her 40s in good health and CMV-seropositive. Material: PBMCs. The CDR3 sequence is CASSRLSGATTDTQYF. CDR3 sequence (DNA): TGTGCCAGCAGCAGATTAAGCGGGGCCACCACAGATACGCAGTATTTT.